Below are 21 T cell receptor beta chains sequenced from a single sample in a study of T-cell reconstitution after alpha-beta-depleted transplantation in children. A TCRbeta library incorporating unique molecular identifiers was prepared. TCRdb recomputed calls from the PCR reads with MiXCR, one row per CDR3 protein. The repertoire holds around 270,000 distinct CDR3 sequences, with around a tenth as singletons. Material: PBMCs, obtained before TCRalphabeta/CD19-depleted stem cell transplant. These receptors were collected from a boy younger than two with acute myeloid leukemia, due to receive a stem cell transplant.

The table lists this clonotype with many counts. The gene calls are TRBV24-1 and TRBJ2-2; no firm D call. The CDR3 is 14 residues long. Trimming shortened V by 4 bases and J by 3 bases, and 8 bases separated the two germline ends. The V gene's germline CDR1 is KGHDR and CDR2 SFDVKD. In nucleotides, the CDR3 is TGTGCCACCAGTGAATCTAGAGACACCGGGGAGCTGTTTTTT. Its translation: CATSESRDTGELFF.

There are a few counts of this clonotype. The chain joins TRBV11-2 to TRBJ2-7, with a possible D match to TRBD1 (5 bases). CDR1 SGHAT and CDR2 FQNNGV come from the germline V gene. V lost 2 bases, J lost 1 base, and 12 bases lay in between. This CDR3 has 15 residues. CDR3 coding DNA: TGTGCCAGCAGCTTATTCCCGACAGAATCCTACGAGCAGTACTTC. Its protein is CASSLFPTESYEQYF.

There are a few counts of this clonotype. This chain uses TRBV12-3 or TRBV12-4 with TRBJ2-7, with 9 bases lining up with TRBD1. The CDR3 spans 15 residues. V shed 2 bases, J shed 6 bases, and the junction held 8 bases outside the gene matches. The CDR3 loop reads CASSLYGTGSLEQYF. The CDR3 DNA follows: TGTGCCAGCAGTTTATACGGGACAGGGTCTCTCGAGCAGTACTTC.

At least ten counts were recorded for this clonotype. The chain employs TRBV12-3 or TRBV12-4 and TRBJ2-5; 8 bases line up with TRBD2. With V trimmed by 4 bases and J by 5 bases, 6 bases remained unmatched. This CDR3 has 14 residues. DNA for the CDR3: TGTGCCAGCAGTTCGAGGACTAGCAGGGAGACCCAGTACTTC. This translates into CASSSRTSRETQYF.

This clonotype was detected ten times or more. The gene calls are TRBV28 and TRBJ2-2, with no clear D. The CDR3 runs to 12 residues. V shed 5 bases and J shed 6 bases, with 7 bases lying between them. Germline V CDR1 and CDR2: MDHEN, SYDVKM. The DNA for the CDR3 is TGTGCCAGCAGTCCCTCCCCCGGGGAGCTGTTTTTT. It yields the protein CASSPSPGELFF.

This clonotype was recorded many times. This chain connects TRBV7-9 to TRBJ2-1; D uncertain. V was pared by 3 bases and J by 2 bases, with 8 bases between. The CDR3 runs to 14 residues. CDR1 and CDR2 from the germline V gene are SEHNR and FQNEAQ (reference sequence). CDR3 DNA sequence: TGTGCCAGCAGCTTGATTAGCACCTACAATGAGCAGTTCTTC. It specifies CASSLISTYNEQFF.

This clonotype has a handful of counts. This chain links TRBV20-1 with TRBJ2-1; 7 nucleotides line up with TRBD2. The CDR3 runs 15 residues. J lost 0 bases, V lost 5 bases, and 7 bases had no gene match. CDR1 and CDR2 (germline): DFQATT, SNEGSKA (reference sequence). CDR3 amino acids: CSAPPSGRSYNEQFF. CDR3 DNA: TGCAGTGCTCCCCCTAGCGGTCGCTCCTACAATGAGCAGTTCTTC.

The J gene is TRBJ1-5, the V gene TRBV18; possibly TRBD1 for D (6 bases). Per the germline V gene, CDR1 is KGHSH and CDR2 is LQKENI. Trimming left V 7 bases short and J 3 bases short, with 19 bases between. The CDR3 covers 16 residues. The CDR3 coding sequence is TGTGCCAGCTTAACAGGGACTGGGTACGACAATCAGCCCCAGCATTTT. Protein sequence: CASLTGTGYDNQPQHF.

This clonotype was found many times. The chain links TRBV7-8 to TRBJ2-7, with 10 bases aligning to TRBD1. This CDR3 contains 16 residues. The V and J ends lost 1 base and 3 bases, in that order; junction bases with no gene match: 6. Germline V gene data show CDR1 as SGHVS and CDR2 as FQNEAQ. The CDR3 spells CASSLVGQGGSYEQYF. The CDR3 DNA sequence: TGTGCCAGCAGCTTAGTAGGACAGGGGGGTAGCTACGAGCAGTACTTC.

This clonotype occurred once. CDR3 region: CASSPWTGNPLYEQYF. The CDR3 DNA reads TGTGCCAGCAGTCCATGGACAGGGAATCCCCTCTACGAGCAGTACTTC. This chain links TRBV28 with TRBJ2-7; 8 bases are shared with TRBD1. The J segment lost 3 bases and the V segment lost 5 bases, leaving 12 bases of the junction unmatched. In germline, CDR1 is MDHEN, CDR2 SYDVKM. This CDR3 comprises 16 residues.

This clonotype came up a few times. This sequence joins TRBV20-1 and TRBJ2-7, with TRBD2 matching 7 bases. After removal of 3 bases from V and 3 bases from J, the junction contained 11 bases not matched to a gene. Germline lookup yields CDR1 DFQATT and CDR2 SNEGSKA (reference sequence). The CDR3 sequence is 15 residues long. The CDR3 reads CSASPPGLPFYEQYF. CDR3 DNA sequence: TGCAGTGCTAGTCCCCCGGGACTACCCTTCTACGAGCAGTACTTC.

This clonotype was counted a few times. The chain recombines TRBV12-5 with TRBJ2-6, with a possible D match to TRBD2 (6 bases). CDR1 and CDR2 (germline): LGHNT, FRNRAP. V was pared by 5 bases and J by 0 bases, with 8 bases between. CDR3 length: 15 amino acids. CDR3: CASGGGLSGANVLTF. The CDR3 DNA reads TGTGCTAGTGGTGGAGGGCTCTCTGGGGCCAACGTCCTGACTTTC.

This clonotype was picked up a small number of times. V and J are TRBV6-5 and TRBJ2-1; 9 bases are shared with TRBD2. The CDR3 is made up of 15 amino acids. The J segment lost 9 bases and the V segment lost 2 bases, leaving 8 bases of the junction unmatched. Germline CDR1 and CDR2: MNHEY and SVGAGI. The CDR3 loop is CASSYVSSGDFEQFF. The CDR3 region has the DNA TGTGCCAGCAGTTACGTTTCTAGCGGGGATTTTGAGCAGTTCTTC.

This clonotype came up many times. The V and J genes are TRBV28 and TRBJ2-1, with a tentative D call TRBD2 (7 bases). Trimming took off 2 bases at V and 6 bases at J, with 20 bases between the two ends. The CDR3 spans 17 residues. Per the germline V gene, CDR1 is MDHEN and CDR2 is SYDVKM. The CDR3 spells CASSLVYREGGGNEQFF. CDR3 nucleotide sequence: TGTGCCAGCAGTTTAGTCTACAGGGAGGGGGGGGGCAATGAGCAGTTCTTC.

This clonotype was detected ten times or more. V is TRBV30 and J is TRBJ2-7; no clear D gene. Per germline, CDR1 GTSNPN and CDR2 SVGIG (reference sequence). The CDR3 has 12 residues. Trimming took 3 bases from V and 3 from J, leaving 9 bases between them. DNA for the CDR3: TGTGCCTGGAGCCTAGGGAACTACGAGCAGTACTTC. Translating gives CAWSLGNYEQYF. Combining the CDR3 with reference TRBV30 and TRBJ2-7 gives the whole variable domain SQTIHQWPATLVQPVGSPLSLECTVEGTSNPNLYWYRQAAGRGLQLLFYSVGIGQISSEVPQNLSASRPQDRQFILSSKKLLLSDSGFYLCAWSLGNYEQYFGPGTRLTVT.

This clonotype was found many times. This sequence joins TRBV7-9 and TRBJ2-7; 9 nucleotides agree with TRBD1. Losses at the gene ends were 5 bases for V and 5 bases for J; bases not matched to a gene: 4. Germline V gene sequence: CDR1 SEHNR, CDR2 FQNEAQ (reference sequence). CDR3 size: 13 residues. CDR3 amino acids: CASSPWTGDEQYF. The CDR3 DNA is TGTGCCAGCAGCCCCTGGACAGGGGACGAGCAGTACTTC.

In this sample, this clonotype turned up many times. This rearrangement joins TRBV12-3 or TRBV12-4 to TRBJ2-5; the D is unclear. V lost 7 bases to trimming and J lost 1 base, with 16 bases between them. The CDR3 contains 15 residues. The CDR3, as DNA: TGTGCCAGCACCCCACGGGCAGGCCCCCAAGAGACCCAGTACTTC. This sequence encodes CASTPRAGPQETQYF.

This clonotype was recorded many times. V usage is TRBV29-1 and J usage is TRBJ2-7; 8 bases match TRBD2. There are 15 residues in the CDR3. V shed 3 bases, J shed 7 bases, and the junction held 14 bases outside the gene matches. Germline values: CDR1 SQVTM, CDR2 ANQGSEA. DNA of the CDR3: TGCAGCGTTGAGGCCCCGGTAGCGGGACCCTTGGAGCAGTACTTC. This sequence encodes CSVEAPVAGPLEQYF.

This clonotype was observed at least ten times. This chain links TRBV16 with TRBJ1-1; TRBD1 might be the D (5 bases). Between the trimmed V and J ends, which lost 0 bases and 3 bases, there was a span of 8 bases. The CDR3 spans 14 residues. CDR1 and CDR2 from the germline V gene are KGHSY and FQNENV. The CDR3 spells CASSQSSGYTEAFF. The CDR3 bases are TGTGCCAGCAGCCAATCGTCAGGGTACACTGAAGCTTTCTTT.

This clonotype appeared many times. The chain recombines TRBV5-5 with TRBJ2-7; TRBD1 aligns across 7 bases. Per germline, CDR1 SGHKS and CDR2 YYEKEE (reference sequence). The J segment lost 0 bases and the V segment lost 0 bases, leaving 6 bases of the junction unmatched. CDR3 length equals 16 residues. The CDR3 DNA sequence: TGTGCCAGCAGCTTGGCTTCCGGGACAGCCTCCTACGAGCAGTACTTC. It encodes CASSLASGTASYEQYF. The whole variable domain, remainder taken from reference TRBV5-5 and TRBJ2-7, is DAGVTQSPTHLIKTRGQQVTLRCSPISGHKSVSWYQQVLGQGPQFIFQYYEKEERGRGNFPDRFSARQFPNYSSELNVNALLLGDSALYLCASSLASGTASYEQYFGPGTRLTVT.

This clonotype was detected only a few times. The V call is TRBV10-2, the J call TRBJ1-5; 10 bases map to TRBD1. The CDR3 spans 15 residues. V gave up 6 bases and J gave up 3 bases; unmatched junction bases: 5. The germline gives CDR1 WSHSY, CDR2 SAAADI. CDR3 in amino acids: CASRPGQGNNQPQHF. The CDR3 region has the DNA TGCGCCAGCAGACCGGGACAGGGGAACAATCAGCCCCAGCATTTT.